This is a list of T cell receptor beta chains from one sample in a study of a mutant IDH1 vaccine in newly diagnosed glioma. Produced via immunoSEQ multiplex PCR; TCRdb's table is partial and in-frame only. Here the sample spans over 95,000 clones, about 90% being singletons. Their cognate antigens are unknown. The sample consisted of PBMCs, taken from a glioma patient whose treatment included an IDH1 peptide vaccine. These receptors all come from a woman aged 50 to 60 with glioma. CDR3s include the opening cysteine and the closing phenylalanine or tryptophan. Fields, in order: clone size, D gene, V gene, J gene, CDR3 protein, CDR3 DNA. The D gene is left open where the match is weak. Rows may omit the clone size; those that give it use once, few, many or a size class.

abundance: -
d_gene: -
v_gene: TRBV11-2
j_gene: TRBJ2-5
CDR3aa: CASSLDRWQGETQYF
CDR3nt: TGTGCCAGCAGCTTAGATCGATGGCAGGGAGAGACCCAGTACTTC

abundance: -
d_gene: TRBD2
v_gene: TRBV5-1
j_gene: TRBJ2-1
CDR3aa: CASSLWTSGEGEQFF
CDR3nt: TGCGCCAGCAGCTTGTGGACTAGCGGGGAGGGTGAGCAGTTCTTC

abundance: -
d_gene: -
v_gene: TRBV4-2
j_gene: TRBJ1-5
CDR3aa: CASSQAIPGRGNNQPQHF
CDR3nt: TGTGCCAGCAGCCAAGCGATTCCGGGCCGCGGCAACAATCAGCCCCAGCATTTT

abundance: -
d_gene: -
v_gene: TRBV27
j_gene: TRBJ1-2
CDR3aa: CASSFVQGGDGYTF
CDR3nt: TGTGCCAGCAGTTTCGTTCAGGGAGGAGATGGCTACACCTTC

abundance: -
d_gene: -
v_gene: TRBV6-5
j_gene: TRBJ1-3
CDR3aa: CASSPSGLAGNTIYF
CDR3nt: TGTGCCAGCAGTCCCTCGGGACTGGCTGGAAACACCATATATTTT

abundance: -
d_gene: TRBD2
v_gene: TRBV10-2
j_gene: TRBJ2-3
CDR3aa: CASSESSLAGTDTQYF
CDR3nt: TGCGCCAGCAGTGAGTCGAGTCTAGCGGGCACAGATACGCAGTATTTT

abundance: few
d_gene: -
v_gene: TRBV18
j_gene: TRBJ1-1
CDR3aa: CASSRTDEAFF
CDR3nt: TGTGCCAGCTCACGGACAGATGAAGCTTTCTTT

abundance: -
d_gene: -
v_gene: TRBV7-2
j_gene: TRBJ2-2
CDR3aa: CASTWGPAGNTGELFF
CDR3nt: TGTGCCAGCACTTGGGGCCCAGCGGGGAACACCGGGGAGCTGTTTTTT

abundance: once
d_gene: TRBD1
v_gene: TRBV28
j_gene: TRBJ1-4
CDR3aa: CASSFPRTGDEKLFF
CDR3nt: TGTGCCAGCAGTTTCCCACGGACAGGGGATGAAAAACTGTTTTTT

abundance: -
d_gene: TRBD1
v_gene: TRBV30
j_gene: TRBJ2-3
CDR3aa: CARTGTGFLGTQYF
CDR3nt: TGTGCCCGAACCGGGACAGGGTTCTTAGGAACGCAGTATTTT